Listed below are T cell receptor beta chains from one sample, sequenced in a study of blood T cell repertoires in COVID-19. This table comes from immunoSEQ multiplex PCR, and its TCRdb copy is limited to in-frame clones, with some not included. This sample has some 95,000 clones, with around 81% found just once. Sequencing was carried out using peripheral blood. Source of these receptors: a man aged 50 or older who had recovered from COVID-19. The CDR3 runs from the conserved cysteine through the conserved F or W.

CDR3 protein	J gene	V gene
CASKAGVGANVLTF	TRBJ2-6	TRBV6-5
CASSFGTAAQETQYF	TRBJ2-5	TRBV11-3
CAWSPINQGRGEAFF	TRBJ1-1	TRBV30
CASSPLVERPEAFF	TRBJ1-1	TRBV5-1
CASSPASGLSTDTQYF	TRBJ2-3	TRBV7-2
CASRPNDRGKTQYF	TRBJ2-5	TRBV19
CASSLGNTQGYGYTF	TRBJ1-2	TRBV11-2
CASSVGKASTDTQYF	TRBJ2-3	TRBV5-1
CASSLGTSGNEQFF	TRBJ2-1	TRBV5-1
CASSPGQGASSPLHF	TRBJ1-6	TRBV19
CASSYRQATPMNTEAFF	TRBJ1-1	TRBV7-8
CASSFFTSGTNYNEQFF	TRBJ2-1	TRBV28
CAISVAGTLQETQYF	TRBJ2-5	TRBV10-3
CASSLRQGNNSPLHF	TRBJ1-6	TRBV2
CASSGGTSGGSSYNEQFF	TRBJ2-1	TRBV9
CASSTGYANYGYTF	TRBJ1-2	TRBV18